The clone carrying this T cell receptor (beta chain) was seen only a few times. Its ends do not fully match the called genes, so a read error is possible. Unique molecular identifiers tagged the TCRbeta library. TCRdb reanalysed the PCR reads using MiXCR and keeps one entry per CDR3 protein. The sample has hundreds of thousands of distinct CDR3 sequences, 13% seen once. The CDR3 length is 19 residues. The record originates from a study of T-cell reconstitution after alpha-beta-depleted transplantation in children. Source: PBMCs, taken before TCRalphabeta/CD19-depleted stem cell transplant. The sequence came from a girl aged 2-10 years with congenital amegakaryocytic thrombocytopenia, due to receive a stem cell transplant. The genes are TRBV12-3 or TRBV12-4 and TRBJ2-3, with TRBD2 matching over 10 bases. The CDR3 region has the DNA TGTGCCAGCAGTCTAGCGGGAGCACCATCGAGGGGTAGCACAGATACGCAGTATTTT. Translating it yields CASSLAGAPSRGSTDTQYF.